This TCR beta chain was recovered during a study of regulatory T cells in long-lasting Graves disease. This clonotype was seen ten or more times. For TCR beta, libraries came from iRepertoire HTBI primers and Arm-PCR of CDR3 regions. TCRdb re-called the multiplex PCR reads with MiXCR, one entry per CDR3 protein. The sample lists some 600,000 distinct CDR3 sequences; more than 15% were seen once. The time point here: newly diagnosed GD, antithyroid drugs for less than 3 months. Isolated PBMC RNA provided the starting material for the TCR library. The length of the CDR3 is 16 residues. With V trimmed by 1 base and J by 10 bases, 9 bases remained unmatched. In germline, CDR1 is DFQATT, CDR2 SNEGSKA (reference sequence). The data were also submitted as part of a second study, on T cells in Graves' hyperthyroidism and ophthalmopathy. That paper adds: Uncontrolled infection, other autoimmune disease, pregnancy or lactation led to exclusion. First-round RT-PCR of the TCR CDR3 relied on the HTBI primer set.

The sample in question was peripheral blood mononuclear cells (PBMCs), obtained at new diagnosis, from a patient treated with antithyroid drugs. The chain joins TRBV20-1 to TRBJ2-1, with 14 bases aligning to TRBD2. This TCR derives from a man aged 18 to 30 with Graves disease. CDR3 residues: CSARAPGLAGVGEQFF. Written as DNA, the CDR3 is TGCAGTGCTAGAGCCCCGGGACTAGCGGGAGTTGGGGAGCAGTTCTTC.